This TCR beta chain was profiled in a study of PD-L1 blockade in urothelial cancer. Broader study findings: Below-median TCR clonality that was measured in pretreatment blood predicted better survival.

Time point described: pretreatment peripheral blood. The method was immunoSEQ multiplex PCR; TCRdb's version includes in-frame clones alone and lacks a portion of them. The sample lists approximately 50,000 clones, more than 75% occurring once. Germline V gene lookup returns CDR1 MGHRA and CDR2 YSYEKL. The CDR3 totals 15 residues. V shed 4 bases, J shed 4 bases, and the junction held 7 bases outside the gene matches. On this clone: Its antigen remains unknown.

The sequence was collected from a man aged 50 or older with urothelial cancer. The sequencing here drew on PBMCs, taken around atezolizumab (anti-PD-L1) treatment. The chain has TRBV4-1 and TRBJ2-5; 9 bases agree with TRBD2. The CDR3 loop is CASSPSAGGRETQYF. The DNA for the CDR3 is TGCGCCAGCAGCCCCTCCGCGGGGGGGCGAGAGACCCAGTACTTC.